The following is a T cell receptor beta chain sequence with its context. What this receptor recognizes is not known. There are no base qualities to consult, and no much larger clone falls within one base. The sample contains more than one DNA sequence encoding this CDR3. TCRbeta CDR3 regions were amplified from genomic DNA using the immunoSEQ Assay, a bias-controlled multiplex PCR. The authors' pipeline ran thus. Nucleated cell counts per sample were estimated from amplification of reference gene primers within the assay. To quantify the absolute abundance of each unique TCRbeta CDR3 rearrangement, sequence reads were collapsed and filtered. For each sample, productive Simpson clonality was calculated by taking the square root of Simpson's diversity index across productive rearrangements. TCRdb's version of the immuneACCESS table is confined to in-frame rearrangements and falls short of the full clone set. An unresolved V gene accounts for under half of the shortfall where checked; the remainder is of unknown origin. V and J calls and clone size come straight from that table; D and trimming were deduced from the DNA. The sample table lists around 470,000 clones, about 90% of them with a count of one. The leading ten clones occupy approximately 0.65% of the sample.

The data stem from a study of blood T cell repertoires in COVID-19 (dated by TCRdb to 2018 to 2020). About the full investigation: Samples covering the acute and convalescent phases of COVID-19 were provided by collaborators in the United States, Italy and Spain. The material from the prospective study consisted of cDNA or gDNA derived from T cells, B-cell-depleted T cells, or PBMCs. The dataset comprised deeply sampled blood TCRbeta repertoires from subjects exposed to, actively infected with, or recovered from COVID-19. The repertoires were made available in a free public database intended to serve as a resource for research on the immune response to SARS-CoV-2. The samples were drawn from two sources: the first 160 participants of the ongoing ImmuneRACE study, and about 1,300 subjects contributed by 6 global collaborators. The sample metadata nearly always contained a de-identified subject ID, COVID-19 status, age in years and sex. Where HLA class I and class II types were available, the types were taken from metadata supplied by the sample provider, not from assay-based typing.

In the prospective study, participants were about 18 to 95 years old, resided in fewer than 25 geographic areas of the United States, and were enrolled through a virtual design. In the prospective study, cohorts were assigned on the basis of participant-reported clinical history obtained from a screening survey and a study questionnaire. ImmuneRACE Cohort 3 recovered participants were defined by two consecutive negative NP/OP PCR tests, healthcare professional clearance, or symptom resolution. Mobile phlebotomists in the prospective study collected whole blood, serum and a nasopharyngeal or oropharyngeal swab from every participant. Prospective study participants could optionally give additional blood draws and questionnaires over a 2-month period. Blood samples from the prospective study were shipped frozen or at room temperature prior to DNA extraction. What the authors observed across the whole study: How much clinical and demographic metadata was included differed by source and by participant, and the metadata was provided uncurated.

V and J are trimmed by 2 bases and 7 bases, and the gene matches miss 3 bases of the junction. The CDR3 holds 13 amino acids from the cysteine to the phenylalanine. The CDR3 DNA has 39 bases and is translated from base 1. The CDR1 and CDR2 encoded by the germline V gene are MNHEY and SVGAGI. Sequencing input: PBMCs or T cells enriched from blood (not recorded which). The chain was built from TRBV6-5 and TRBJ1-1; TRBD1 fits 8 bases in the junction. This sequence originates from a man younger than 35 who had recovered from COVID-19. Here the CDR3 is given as CASSYSGQGEAFF. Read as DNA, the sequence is TGTGCCAGCAGTTACAGCGGACAGGGTGAAGCTTTCTTT.